The source of this T cell receptor (beta chain) is a study of blood T cell repertoires in COVID-19. Overall study context: PBMCs, B-cell-depleted T cells, or T cells were the source of the cDNA or gDNA that made up the material.

Authors' processing steps: The authors estimated nucleated cell counts from reference gene primer amplification. Method: immunoSEQ multiplex PCR; TCRdb's copy keeps in-frame clones and lacks some. That table is the source of V, J and clone size, and D and trimming were worked out from the DNA. The sample has 150,000 to 180,000 clones, roughly 88% seen once. Followed longitudinally, the Seattle patients had been enrolled during active infection. The V and J ends lost 4 bases and 9 bases, in that order; junction bases with no gene match: 10. The germline CDR1 and CDR2 sequences are KGHDR and SFDVKD. This CDR3 is 16 amino acids long.

This TCR was sampled from a man between 60 and 70 years old with COVID-19, enrolled during active disease. Sequencing was carried out using peripheral blood. This sequence joins TRBV24-1 and TRBJ2-1; 11 nucleotides match TRBD1. In DNA, the CDR3 is TGTGCCACCAGTGACCCGGGACAGGGGGGGACAGGTGAGCAGTTCTTC. Translating gives CATSDPGQGGTGEQFF.